This TCR beta chain was recovered during a study of shared clonotypes between healthy human individuals. Using immunoSEQ multiplex PCR, the repertoire was profiled, and TCRdb retains in-frame clones only, with some absent. The table includes approximately 2,000,000 clones, around 92% detected once. Findings and caveats of the study: It was the non-shared clonotypes that had lower generation probabilities than clonotypes shared by all four donors.

Donors comprised healthy HIV-negative adults lacking recent acute infections or vaccinations. CD4+ cells were split into CD45RA+ naive and CD45RA-negative memory subsets. A note on this clone: Its antigen is currently unknown.

This sequence was found in a young man in good health. Some clones in this sample may be carry-over from other donors' samples. Material: naive CD4+ T cells from PBMCs. As to subset: CD45RA+ positively selected.

The CDR3 DNA sequence: TGTGCCAGCAGCGCAGGACTCGGTAGGGCCGGGGAGCTGTTTTTT. Encoded protein: CASSAGLGRAGELFF. This chain joins TRBV5-4 and TRBJ2-2; D may be TRBD2 (5 bases). From germline, CDR1 is SGHNT and CDR2 YYREEE (reference sequence). The V end was cut by 4 bases, the J end by 6 bases, with 16 bases between. This CDR3 spans 15 amino acids.